The 19 T cell receptor beta chains given below trace back to one sample, sequenced in a study of T cell responses to AZD1222 COVID-19 vaccine. Using immunoSEQ multiplex PCR, the repertoire was profiled, and TCRdb retains in-frame clones only, with some absent. Seen here are 90,000 or so clones, around 90% observed once, and the top ten hold approximately 15%. The material was peripheral blood, obtained on day 0 of AZD1222 vaccination. The receptor set was obtained from an adult in good health.

This chain links TRBV28 with TRBJ2-1; D uncertain. Germline V gene data show CDR1 as MDHEN and CDR2 as SYDVKM. The CDR3 has 15 residues. The V and J ends lost 5 bases and 3 bases respectively, with 14 bases between them. This CDR3 is CASSPQRLLYNEQFF. CDR3 in DNA: TGTGCCAGCAGTCCGCAGCGTCTCCTCTACAATGAGCAGTTCTTC.

The rearrangement uses TRBV28 and TRBJ1-3; no reliable D call. CDR1 MDHEN and CDR2 SYDVKM come from the germline V gene. V lost 4 bases, J lost 7 bases, and 2 bases lay in between. There are 10 residues in the CDR3. CDR3 nucleotides: TGTGCCAGCAGTTCTAACACCATATATTTT. Protein sequence: CASSSNTIYF.

Only one count was recorded for this clone. V is TRBV4-2 and J is TRBJ1-5, with D possibly matching TRBD1 (5 bases). The CDR3 sequence is 17 residues long. The ends were cut back, 0 bases at V and 5 bases at J, with 17 bases in the middle. Germline CDR1 LGHNA, CDR2 YNFKEQ. CDR3 protein: CASSQDIHRGDHQPQHF. For the CDR3, the DNA is TGTGCCAGCAGCCAAGATATCCACCGGGGGGACCATCAGCCCCAGCATTTT.

The chain carries TRBV2 and TRBJ2-7, with TRBD2 identical over 9 bases. CDR1 is SNHLY, CDR2 FYNNEI, per germline. V lost 6 bases and J lost 6; bases outside the gene matches: 9. CDR3 length equals 14 residues. The CDR3 region has the DNA TGTGCCAGCAGGCTAGCGGGGAGGGGTCTCGAGCAGTACTTC. It codes for CASRLAGRGLEQYF.

This clone has more than one count but fewer than ten. The V and J genes are TRBV28 and TRBJ1-2; D is perhaps TRBD1 (5 bases). Deletions cut 3 bases from V and 8 bases from J, with 16 bases between. The germline V gene encodes CDR1 MDHEN and CDR2 SYDVKM. The CDR3 sequence is 14 residues long. CDR3 bases: TGTGCCAGCAGTTTGGGGACGGAGTCCTTCGGCTACACCTTC. It codes for CASSLGTESFGYTF.

This clone came up a few times. The gene calls are TRBV11-2 and TRBJ1-1, with unresolved D. The length of the CDR3 is 13 residues. Looked up from germline, CDR1 is SGHAT and CDR2 is FQNNGV. The V end lost 0 bases, the J end lost 6 bases, and 8 bases lay between the germline ends. The CDR3 loop reads CASSLDPGSEAFF. The CDR3 nucleotides are TGTGCCAGCAGCTTAGATCCGGGGTCTGAAGCTTTCTTT.

The chain is built from TRBV14 and TRBJ2-7; 12 bases map to TRBD2. The CDR3 runs to 15 residues. Germline CDR1 SGHDN, CDR2 FVKESK. V gave up 1 base and J gave up 10 bases; unmatched junction bases: 8. CDR3 coding DNA: TGTGCCAGCAGCCAAGCGGCTAGCGGGAGGGCTAGTCAGTACTTC. Translating it yields CASSQAASGRASQYF.

The J gene is TRBJ1-6, the V gene TRBV9; TRBD1 aligns across 9 bases. CDR1 SGDLS and CDR2 YYNGEE come from the germline V gene. Trimming removed 0 bases from V and 7 bases from J; junction bases left unmatched: 5. The CDR3 runs to 16 residues. CDR3 residues: CASSVATGTGNSPLHF. As DNA, the CDR3 is TGTGCCAGCAGCGTAGCTACCGGGACAGGGAATTCACCCCTCCACTTT.

This chain links TRBV28 with TRBJ2-2; 11 nucleotides match TRBD2. The J segment lost 7 bases and the V segment lost 6 bases, leaving 28 bases of the junction unmatched. Germline V gene sequence: CDR1 MDHEN, CDR2 SYDVKM. The CDR3 has 22 residues. The CDR3 sequence: CASSSSDPGQPPSGRMGGELFF. The CDR3, as DNA: TGTGCCAGCAGCTCCAGCGACCCCGGTCAACCCCCTAGCGGGAGGATGGGCGGGGAGCTGTTTTTT.

This clone was counted a few times. V is TRBV14 and J is TRBJ2-4, with 8 bases fitting TRBD1. Germline trimming cut 1 base from V and 1 base from J; bases unmatched to any gene: 3. The CDR3 contains 16 residues. The germline CDR1 and CDR2 sequences are SGHDN and FVKESK. For the CDR3, the DNA is TGTGCCAGCAGCCAAGGACAGGGGTGGGCCAAAAACATTCAGTACTTC. Translation gives CASSQGQGWAKNIQYF.

This rearrangement joins TRBV11-2 to TRBJ1-3, with 7 nucleotides matching TRBD1. The CDR3 has 17 amino acids. Germline trimming cut 4 bases from V and 2 bases from J; bases unmatched to any gene: 11. Germline V gene lookup returns CDR1 SGHAT and CDR2 FQNNGV. CDR3 nucleotides: TGTGCCAGCAGCTCAAGGACAGGCGCTTTTGCTGGAAACACCATATATTTT. It codes for CASSSRTGAFAGNTIYF.

The chain links TRBV7-9 to TRBJ1-3; tentative D call: TRBD1 (5 bases). V was clipped by 6 bases and J by 5 bases, with 17 bases between them. The CDR3 spans 15 residues. CDR1 is SEHNR, CDR2 FQNEAQ, per germline (reference sequence). The CDR3 region has the DNA TGTGCCAGCAGTTCAAACACGGGGGGGAGAAACACCATATATTTT. This encodes CASSSNTGGRNTIYF.

The CDR3 here is CASSLTGTGGGYTF. The DNA for the CDR3 is TGTGCCAGCAGCTTAACCGGGACAGGGGGCGGCTACACCTTC. The chain carries TRBV7-2 and TRBJ1-2, with TRBD1 identical over 12 bases. Germline-derived CDR1 and CDR2 are SGHTA and FQGNSA. The length of the CDR3 is 14 residues. V trimming: 2 bases; J trimming: 8 bases; junction bases outside the gene matches: 3.

This rearrangement joins TRBV2 to TRBJ2-1, with no clear D. The CDR3 length is 15 residues. V was shortened by 0 bases and J by 8 bases, with 14 bases between the two germline ends. The germline V gene has CDR1 SNHLY and CDR2 FYNNEI. CDR3 DNA sequence: TGTGCCAGCAGTGAAGCGCGTAAGGAGTTTGATGAGCAGTTCTTC. Amino acids: CASSEARKEFDEQFF.

V is TRBV11-2 and J is TRBJ1-1; D ambiguous. The CDR3 totals 14 residues. V was trimmed by 0 bases and J by 5 bases, leaving 10 bases between them. Germline loops: CDR1 SGHAT, CDR2 FQNNGV. In nucleotides, the CDR3 is TGTGCCAGCAGCTTAGACCGGCAGACTACTGAAGCTTTCTTT. The encoded protein is CASSLDRQTTEAFF. Drawing the rest from reference TRBV11-2 and TRBJ1-1, the complete variable domain is EAGVAQSPRYKIIEKRQSVAFWCNPISGHATLYWYQQILGQGPKLLIQFQNNGVVDDSQLPKDRFSAERLKGVDSTLKIQPAKLEDSAVYLCASSLDRQTTEAFFGQGTRLTVV.

This chain connects TRBV6-1 to TRBJ2-7; D is unresolved. The CDR3 totals 13 residues. Germline assignment: CDR1 MNHNS and CDR2 SASEGT. V was trimmed by 0 bases and J by 3 bases, leaving 6 bases between them. The CDR3 nucleotides read TGTGCCAGCAGTGAAGCTTCGGTCTACGAGCAGTACTTC. Protein product: CASSEASVYEQYF.

V gene TRBV28 combines with J gene TRBJ1-4; D is unresolved. Per the germline V gene, CDR1 is MDHEN and CDR2 is SYDVKM. V lost 2 bases and J lost 11, with 12 bases in between. The length of the CDR3 is 13 residues. The CDR3 here is CASSLGGVGKLFF. For the CDR3, the DNA is TGTGCCAGCAGTTTAGGTGGGGTGGGGAAACTGTTTTTT.

This rearrangement joins TRBV5-1 to TRBJ2-2; D possibly corresponds to TRBD1 (6 bases). CDR1 and CDR2 (germline): SGHRS, YFSETQ. Between the trimmed V and J ends, which lost 2 bases and 6 bases, there was a span of 11 bases. The CDR3 is made up of 14 amino acids. The CDR3 DNA is TGCGCCAGCAGCTTAAACACAGGGTCCGGGGAGCTGTTTTTT. Its protein product is CASSLNTGSGELFF.

This rearrangement joins TRBV5-1 to TRBJ2-2; no definite D call. The germline gives CDR1 SGHRS, CDR2 YFSETQ. The CDR3 has 17 amino acids. V shed 4 bases and J shed 2 bases, with 18 bases lying between them. Here the CDR3 DNA reads TGCGCCAGCAGCCCAACAGCTTTACAGCATAACACCGGGGAGCTGTTTTTT. Amino acids: CASSPTALQHNTGELFF.